These 28 T cell receptor beta chains came from one sample sequenced in a study of T cells expressing NK-cell markers. From its re-call of the 5' RACE reads, TCRdb lists each CDR3 protein once, without DNA. The sample has over 250,000 distinct CDR3 sequences, and its top ten clones hold 4% to 5%. What was sequenced was blood T cells: a sorted CD56 or NKG2C T cell subset, CD4+ or CD8+ T cells, or bulk PBMC T cells (not recorded which). Source of these receptors: a woman aged 18-70 years in good health.

The chain links TRBV5-1 to TRBJ2-4; TCRdb's D call of TRBD1 is untestable without DNA. The CDR3 has 19 residues. The germline CDR1 and CDR2 sequences are SGHRS and YFSETQ. This chain's CDR3 is CASSLFRVGPTLAKNIQYF.

The chain employs TRBV5-1 and TRBJ2-5; as DNA is missing, the TRBD2 call by TCRdb cannot be tested. Germline V gives CDR1 SGHRS, CDR2 YFSETQ. CDR3 length: 18 residues. The CDR3 loop is CASSFGLAGEGSRETQYF.

This sequence joins TRBV6-1 and TRBJ2-7; checking the TCRdb D call of TRBD2 is not possible without DNA. CDR3 length equals 14 residues. Germline-derived CDR1 and CDR2 are MNHNS and SASEGT. This CDR3 reads CASSRDSKSYEQYF.

V and J are TRBV28 and TRBJ2-7; with no DNA, the TCRdb D assignment of TRBD2 cannot be verified. Germline V gene lookup returns CDR1 MDHEN and CDR2 SYDVKM. The CDR3 is 15 residues long. CDR3 in amino acids: CASSSPAGPSYEQYF.

The V gene is TRBV29-1, the J gene TRBJ2-1; absent DNA, TCRdb's TRBD2 call cannot be checked. The CDR3 covers 18 residues. The germline V gene encodes CDR1 SQVTM and CDR2 ANQGSEA. CDR3 sequence: CSVSGQLAQYESYNEQFF.

The V and J genes are TRBV5-1 and TRBJ1-2; TCRdb's D gene call, TRBD1, goes unchecked for lack of DNA. The germline V gene has CDR1 SGHRS and CDR2 YFSETQ. This CDR3 comprises 13 residues. This chain's CDR3 is CASSSTGTYGYTF.

The chain links TRBV14 to TRBJ2-1; TCRdb designates TRBD2, a call that cannot be tested without DNA. The CDR3 runs 16 residues. The germline V gene encodes CDR1 SGHDN and CDR2 FVKESK. The CDR3 reads CASSQAWTSGGNEQFF.

V is TRBV21-1 and J is TRBJ2-5; the D call of TRBD1 rests on TCRdb alone, since no DNA is present to check it. TRBV21-1 is listed as a pseudogene. The CDR3 spans 15 residues. The CDR3 loop reads CASSKEPRGEETQYF.

The V gene is TRBV20-1, the J gene TRBJ1-4; TCRdb's D call, TRBD1, is unchecked because there is no DNA. Germline V lookup: CDR1 DFQATT, CDR2 SNEGSKA (reference sequence). There are 16 residues in the CDR3. Here the CDR3 reads CSAREQGRWTNEKLFF.

The chain joins TRBV19 to TRBJ2-7; TCRdb calls TRBD1, which cannot be checked without DNA. The CDR3 length is 14 residues. Germline values: CDR1 LNHDA, CDR2 SQIVND (reference sequence). The CDR3 loop reads CASRAGTGVYEQYF.

The chain has TRBV10-3 and TRBJ1-1. The CDR3 extends over 14 amino acids. Germline V gene lookup returns CDR1 ENHRY and CDR2 SYGVKD. CDR3 amino acids: CAIREEGNGPEAFF.

This chain links TRBV11-2 with TRBJ2-7; TCRdb designates TRBD1, a call that cannot be tested without DNA. CDR3 length equals 14 residues. Germline CDR1 is SGHAT and CDR2 is FQNNGV. The CDR3 here is CASSLDRATYEQYF.

CDR3 loop: CASSLRDETQYF. The chain recombines TRBV6-5 with TRBJ2-5; lacking DNA, the TRBD1 call made by TCRdb goes unchecked. Germline loops: CDR1 MNHEY, CDR2 SVGAGI. The CDR3 is made up of 12 amino acids.

The gene calls are TRBV18 and TRBJ2-4. The germline gives CDR1 KGHSH, CDR2 LQKENI. The CDR3 spans 16 residues. The CDR3 loop reads CASSPTAGLAKNIQYF.

The chain links TRBV7-2 to TRBJ2-1; without DNA, the TCRdb call of TRBD2 cannot be checked. Germline assignment: CDR1 SGHTA and CDR2 FQGNSA. The CDR3 runs 14 residues. CDR3: CASSPREEYNEQFF.

The V call is TRBV10-3, the J call TRBJ2-7. The CDR3 has 13 residues. Germline CDR1 is ENHRY and CDR2 is SYGVKD. The CDR3: CAISESGVYEQYF.

The chain carries TRBV7-8 and TRBJ2-3; checking the TCRdb D call of TRBD2 is not possible without DNA. The germline V gene encodes CDR1 SGHVS and CDR2 FQNEAQ. The CDR3 has 14 residues. The chain's CDR3 is CASSWDYPADTQYF. The full variable domain, completed using reference TRBV7-8 and TRBJ2-3, is GAGVSQSPRYKVAKRGQDVALRCDPISGHVSLFWYQQALGQGPEFLTYFQNEAQLDKSGLPSDRFFAERPEGSVSTLKIQRTQQEDSAVYLCASSWDYPADTQYFGPGTRLTVL.

The rearrangement uses TRBV25-1 and TRBJ1-6; there is no DNA to check the TCRdb D call of TRBD1. The CDR3 has 12 amino acids. Germline V gene sequence: CDR1 MGHDK, CDR2 SYGVNS. This CDR3 reads CASRGLGGHLHF.

The J gene is TRBJ1-1, the V gene TRBV6-2 or TRBV6-3; TCRdb outputs TRBD1, but without DNA this stays unchecked. The CDR3 covers 15 residues. The V gene's germline CDR1 is MNHEY and CDR2 SVGEGT. This chain's CDR3 is CASSYSIGGNTEAFF.

The chain joins TRBV5-1 to TRBJ2-5; checking the TCRdb D call of TRBD1 is not possible without DNA. In germline, CDR1 is SGHRS, CDR2 YFSETQ. This CDR3 contains 14 residues. The CDR3 sequence is CASSPRPGEETQYF.

The V gene is TRBV11-2, the J gene TRBJ2-3; TCRdb's D gene call, TRBD2, goes unchecked for lack of DNA. Germline V gives CDR1 SGHAT, CDR2 FQNNGV. This CDR3 has 17 amino acids. CDR3 protein: CASSLEGLAGFTDTQYF.

The chain carries TRBV12-3 or TRBV12-4 and TRBJ1-1; TCRdb returns TRBD1, unconfirmable since there is no DNA. This CDR3 is built from 14 residues. The CDR3 sequence is CASWVGGTNTEAFF.

J is TRBJ2-2 and V is TRBV27; TCRdb designates TRBD1, a call that cannot be tested without DNA. CDR1 and CDR2 from the germline V gene are MNHEY and SMNVEV (reference sequence). The CDR3 runs to 14 residues. The CDR3 loop is CASSKQTGVGELFF.

This rearrangement joins TRBV5-1 to TRBJ2-1. Germline V CDR1 and CDR2: SGHRS, YFSETQ. CDR3 length equals 13 residues. This CDR3 is CASMQSSYNEQFF.

The chain employs TRBV20-1 and TRBJ2-3; absent DNA, TCRdb's TRBD2 call cannot be checked. Germline V gives CDR1 DFQATT, CDR2 SNEGSKA (reference sequence). The CDR3 is 15 amino acids. The CDR3 protein is CSADGGAGGTDTQYF.

The V call is TRBV20-1, the J call TRBJ1-2. The CDR3 loop spans 14 amino acids. Germline CDR1 reads DFQATT; CDR2 reads SNEGSKA (reference sequence). The CDR3 here is CSARATAANYGYTF.

The chain is built from TRBV12-3 or TRBV12-4 and TRBJ2-5; TCRdb selects TRBD1, and the lack of DNA leaves this call unchecked. The CDR3 length is 16 residues. The CDR3 reads CASRGPLTGAKETQYF.

V gene TRBV20-1 combines with J gene TRBJ1-1; no DNA is available, so the TRBD1 call from TCRdb remains unchecked. CDR1 is DFQATT and CDR2 is SNEGSKA in the germline V gene (reference sequence). CDR3 length: 13 amino acids. CDR3 loop: CSARQAPNTEAFF.